This T cell receptor (beta chain) was obtained from a study of shared clonotypes between healthy human individuals. A word on this clone: Its specificity is unknown.

Whole-study results and caveats: Clonotypes shared by all four donors outscored non-shared clonotypes in generation probability. Few donors restricted represented genetic and exposure-history diversity.

Sequenced by immunoSEQ multiplex PCR; TCRdb stores in-frame clones only, minus some. The data show more than 2,000,000 clones, with 93% seen just once and about 0.41% held by the top ten. Naive CD45RA+ and memory CD45RA-negative subsets were split from CD4+ cells. The V and J ends lost 1 base and 6 bases respectively, with 6 bases between them. The CDR3 is made up of 13 amino acids. Germline loops: CDR1 SEHNR, CDR2 FQNEAQ (reference sequence). The material sequenced was naive CD4+ T cells from PBMCs. Sample subset: CD45RA+ positively selected. The sequence was collected from a man between 18 and 35 years old in good health. Some clones in this sample may be carry-over from other donors' samples. J is TRBJ2-2 and V is TRBV7-9; D not resolved. DNA for the CDR3: TGTGCCAGCAGCTTAGACGAGCCCGGGGAGCTGTTTTTT. Protein product: CASSLDEPGELFF.